This is a list of T cell receptor beta chains from one sample in a study of human T cells and chemical hapten exposure. MiXCR, applied by TCRdb to the RACE reads, yields one record per CDR3 protein. There are roughly 50,000 distinct CDR3 sequences in the sample; about 11% occur only once, and under 2% lies in the top ten. Sequencing was performed on whole blood, taken in connection with sensitization to the hapten diphenylcyclopropenone (DPC). These receptors all stem from a woman aged 40 to 50 with alopecia areata. Some clones in this sample may be carry-over from other donors' samples. The CDR3 runs from the conserved cysteine through the conserved F or W. Each record gives: D gene, V gene, clone size, J gene, CDR3 protein, CDR3 DNA. D genes are given only for firm matches. Rows give clone size only sometimes, using once, few, many, or a class for an expanded clone.

NA	TRBV5-1	few	TRBJ2-1	CASSLDLGGNYNEQFF	TGCGCCAGCAGCTTGGATTTGGGCGGGAACTACAATGAGCAGTTCTTC
NA	TRBV12-3/TRBV12-4	medium-sized	TRBJ2-5	CASSLAPETQYF	TGTGCCAGCAGTTTGGCCCCCGAGACCCAGTACTTC
NA	TRBV24-1	many	TRBJ2-1	CATSDLGSSLYNEQFF	TGTGCCACCAGTGATTTAGGGAGCAGCCTTTACAATGAGCAGTTCTTC
NA	TRBV27	many	TRBJ2-7	CASSLGPRSYEQYF	TGTGCCAGCAGTCTGGGCCCCCGCTCCTACGAGCAGTACTTC
NA	TRBV5-1	NA	TRBJ2-1	CASSLVRAGADEQFF	TGCGCCAGCAGCTTGGTTCGGGCAGGGGCGGATGAGCAGTTCTTC
NA	TRBV6-2/TRBV6-3	NA	TRBJ2-6	CASIQAPGANVLTF	TGTGCCAGCATCCAAGCCCCTGGGGCCAACGTCCTGACTTTC
NA	TRBV23-1	few	TRBJ2-7	CASSQSKVGPGGYEQYF	TGCGCCAGCAGTCAATCTAAAGTCGGCCCCGGAGGCTACGAGCAGTACTTC
NA	TRBV21-1	many	TRBJ2-5	CASNTSGMYQETQYF	TGTGCCAGCAACACTAGCGGAATGTACCAAGAGACCCAGTACTTC
TRBD2	TRBV6-5	few	TRBJ2-2	CASRRTSENTGELFF	TGTGCCAGCAGGCGAACTAGCGAGAACACCGGGGAGCTGTTTTTT
TRBD1	TRBV27	NA	TRBJ1-5	CASSFQGVNQPQHF	TGTGCCAGCAGTTTCCAGGGGGTTAATCAGCCCCAGCATTTT
NA	TRBV18	NA	TRBJ1-1	CASSPGVSSEAFF	TGTGCCAGCTCACCAGGGGTTTCATCTGAAGCTTTCTTT
NA	TRBV7-8	few	TRBJ2-7	CASSLLMGRGHEQYF	TGTGCCAGCAGCTTATTAATGGGACGGGGGCACGAGCAGTACTTC
NA	TRBV11-2	many	TRBJ2-1	CASSSPPEQFF	TGTGCCAGCAGCTCCCCTCCTGAGCAGTTCTTC
TRBD1	TRBV18	few	TRBJ2-1	CASSPEWTGVGEQFF	TGTGCCAGCTCACCAGAGTGGACAGGGGTGGGCGAGCAGTTCTTC
NA	TRBV6-5	many	TRBJ2-3	CASSPRGSVTDTQYF	TGTGCCAGCAGTCCCCGGGGTAGCGTCACAGATACGCAGTATTTT
TRBD1	TRBV5-8	NA	TRBJ1-1	CASSLDRGLEAFF	TGTGCCAGCAGCTTGGACAGGGGGCTTGAAGCTTTCTTT
NA	TRBV3-1	many	TRBJ1-1	CASSHGGLDMNTEAFF	TGTGCCAGCAGCCACGGGGGCCTGGACATGAACACTGAAGCTTTCTTT
TRBD1	TRBV7-9	many	TRBJ1-6	CASSSGTGIGSPLHF	TGTGCCAGCAGCTCCGGGACAGGGATAGGTTCACCCCTCCACTTT
NA	TRBV11-2	many	TRBJ1-1	CASSLQGFGEAFF	TGTGCCAGCAGCTTGCAGGGGTTCGGTGAAGCTTTCTTT
TRBD1	TRBV29-1	few	TRBJ2-7	CSTTGQADQYF	TGCAGCACGACAGGGCAGGCGGATCAGTACTTC
TRBD2	TRBV20-1	many	TRBJ2-5	CSAKRGTSGRGETQYF	TGCAGTGCAAAGAGAGGGACTAGCGGGAGAGGGGAGACCCAGTACTTC
NA	TRBV28	few	TRBJ2-1	CASSPGTSYNEQFF	TGTGCCAGCAGCCCCGGGACTTCCTACAATGAGCAGTTCTTC
NA	TRBV11-2	many	TRBJ2-7	CASSTTGYEQYF	TGTGCCAGCAGCACGACGGGGTACGAGCAGTACTTC
NA	TRBV6-5	many	TRBJ1-4	CASSLQGAPIGEKLFF	TGTGCCAGCAGCCTACAGGGCGCGCCGATAGGTGAAAAACTGTTTTTT
TRBD2	TRBV6-2/TRBV6-3	NA	TRBJ2-1	CASNGGGGYPHNEQFF	TGTGCCAGCAATGGAGGCGGGGGGTACCCCCACAATGAGCAGTTTTTC
NA	TRBV9	many	TRBJ2-3	CASSFPAWVETDTQYF	TGTGCCAGCAGCTTCCCCGCATGGGTGGAGACAGATACGCAGTATTTT
NA	TRBV28	NA	TRBJ1-5	CASRPVEQPQHF	TGTGCCAGCAGGCCCGTGGAACAGCCCCAGCATTTT
NA	TRBV6-5	many	TRBJ1-3	CASSYSKTARGRPAGNTIYF	TGTGCCAGCAGTTACTCGAAGACGGCGCGGGGGAGGCCTGCTGGAAACACCATATATTTT
NA	TRBV5-1	many	TRBJ2-3	CASSLVSGGSDTQYF	TGCGCCAGCAGCTTGGTTTCAGGGGGGTCAGATACGCAGTATTTT
NA	TRBV6-6	NA	TRBJ1-1	CASSYEGPNTEAFF	TGTGCCAGCAGTTACGAGGGCCCGAACACTGAAGCTTTCTTT
NA	TRBV19	NA	TRBJ2-7	CASSIQTRGEQYF	TGTGCCAGTAGTATACAGACGCGCGGGGAGCAGTACTTC
NA	TRBV7-2	few	TRBJ2-5	CASSPGVQTQYF	TGTGCCAGCAGCCCAGGCGTCCAGACCCAGTACTTC
NA	TRBV11-3	NA	TRBJ2-7	CASSLHPRMNEQYF	TGTGCCAGCAGCTTACATCCCAGGATGAACGAGCAGTACTTC
NA	TRBV7-8	few	TRBJ2-7	CASSLVAGSYEQYF	TGTGCCAGCAGCTTAGTCGCCGGCTCCTACGAGCAGTACTTC
NA	TRBV5-5	many	TRBJ2-1	CASSLGAGYNEQFF	TGTGCCAGCAGCTTGGGCGCGGGTTACAATGAGCAGTTCTTC
TRBD2	TRBV20-1	many	TRBJ2-1	CSAKLAGGYNEQFF	TGCAGTGCGAAACTAGCGGGGGGGTACAATGAGCAGTTCTTC
NA	TRBV5-1	many	TRBJ1-1	CASSFKGDTEAFF	TGCGCCAGCAGCTTCAAAGGGGACACTGAAGCTTTCTTT
NA	TRBV27	NA	TRBJ2-3	CASSRTTTLSTDTQYF	TGTGCCAGCAGTCGAACGACTACTCTAAGCACAGATACGCAGTATTTT
NA	TRBV5-1	few	TRBJ2-3	CASSLVTLWDTQYF	TGCGCCAGCAGCTTGGTAACTCTATGGGATACGCAGTATTTT
NA	TRBV29-1	few	TRBJ2-7	CSVLTSYEQYF	TGCAGCGTTTTAACCTCCTACGAGCAGTACTTC
NA	TRBV6-1	many	TRBJ2-1	CASNSGQFLGQFF	TGTGCCAGCAACTCTGGACAGTTCTTAGGGCAGTTCTTC
NA	TRBV6-2/TRBV6-3	many	TRBJ2-1	CASSWNSPRGEQFF	TGTGCCAGCAGTTGGAACTCCCCCCGAGGTGAGCAGTTCTTC
NA	TRBV12-3/TRBV12-4	many	TRBJ2-2	CASSPRLGSGAGELFF	TGTGCCAGCAGTCCCCGTCTTGGTTCCGGGGCCGGGGAGCTGTTTTTT
NA	TRBV6-5	NA	TRBJ1-5	CASSYSSADSNQPQHF	TGTGCCAGCAGTTACTCATCAGCCGATAGCAATCAGCCCCAGCATTTT
NA	TRBV3-1	NA	TRBJ1-1	CASRQQGNTEAFF	TGTGCCAGCAGACAACAGGGGAACACTGAAGCTTTCTTT
NA	TRBV7-2	many	TRBJ2-1	CASSLAGGSHNEQFF	TGTGCCAGCAGCTTAGCGGGAGGTTCCCACAATGAGCAGTTCTTC
TRBD1	TRBV18	many	TRBJ1-1	CASSRWTGLNAEAFF	TGTGCCAGCTCTCGATGGACAGGGCTTAACGCTGAAGCTTTCTTT
NA	TRBV30	NA	TRBJ1-2	CAWKRDTDYGYTF	TGTGCCTGGAAGAGAGACACCGACTATGGCTACACCTTC
NA	TRBV29-1	many	TRBJ2-2	CSVDGGKVTGELFF	TGCAGCGTTGATGGAGGAAAGGTTACCGGGGAGCTGTTTTTT
NA	TRBV29-1	few	TRBJ1-2	CSVELQIGYTF	TGCAGCGTTGAGTTACAGATAGGCTACACCTTC
NA	TRBV4-1	NA	TRBJ2-7	CASSRFLSYEQYF	TGCGCCAGCAGCCGTTTCCTGTCCTACGAGCAGTACTTC
TRBD1	TRBV20-1	NA	TRBJ2-5	CSATGQGAGKETQYF	TGCAGTGCAACCGGACAGGGGGCGGGGAAAGAGACCCAGTACTTC
TRBD2	TRBV3-1	few	TRBJ2-7	CASSAGVEQYF	TGTGCCAGCAGCGCGGGGGTCGAGCAGTACTTC